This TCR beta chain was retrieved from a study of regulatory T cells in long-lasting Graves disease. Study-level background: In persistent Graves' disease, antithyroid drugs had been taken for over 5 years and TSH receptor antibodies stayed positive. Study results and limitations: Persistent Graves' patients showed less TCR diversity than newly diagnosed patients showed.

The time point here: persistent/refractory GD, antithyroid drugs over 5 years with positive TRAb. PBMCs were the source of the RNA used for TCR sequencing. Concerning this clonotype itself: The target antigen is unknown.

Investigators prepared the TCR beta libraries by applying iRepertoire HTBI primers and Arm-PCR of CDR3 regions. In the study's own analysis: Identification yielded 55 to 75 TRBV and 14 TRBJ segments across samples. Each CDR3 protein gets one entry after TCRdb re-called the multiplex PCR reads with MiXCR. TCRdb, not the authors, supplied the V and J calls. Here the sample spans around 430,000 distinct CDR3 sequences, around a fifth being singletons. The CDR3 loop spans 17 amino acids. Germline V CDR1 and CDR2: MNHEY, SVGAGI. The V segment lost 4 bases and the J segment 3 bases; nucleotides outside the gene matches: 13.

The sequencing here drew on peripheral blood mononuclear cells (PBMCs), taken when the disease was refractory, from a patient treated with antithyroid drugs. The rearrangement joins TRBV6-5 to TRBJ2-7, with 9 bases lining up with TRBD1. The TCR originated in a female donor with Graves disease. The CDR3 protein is CASSSPTGTGTVYEQYF. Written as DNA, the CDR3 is TGTGCCAGCAGTTCCCCTACCGGGACAGGGACAGTCTACGAGCAGTACTTC.